This T cell receptor (beta chain) appears in the sequencing data of a study of cytomegalovirus exposure and HLA in healthy donors. This clone was found once. Its target is unknown. Libraries were prepared by immunoSEQ multiplex PCR; TCRdb keeps only in-frame clonotypes and omits some of them. In the table there are approximately 90,000 clones, approximately 96% of which are singletons. The CDR3 is 20 amino acids. Per germline, CDR1 WNHNN and CDR2 SYGVQD (reference sequence). Losses at the gene ends were 0 bases for V and 5 bases for J; bases not matched to a gene: 15. The study, taken as a whole, reports: Cytomegalovirus-associated TCR beta chains were listed, numbering over 150.

Sequenced: PBMCs. The chain couples TRBV10-1 to TRBJ2-1, with 11 positions matching TRBD2. The sequence came from a man aged 18-30 years in good health and CMV-seronegative. The CDR3, as DNA: TGCGCCAGCAGTGAGTCAAAATTCTATGGAGAGACTAGCGGGAACAATGAGCAGTTCTTC. This codes for CASSESKFYGETSGNNEQFF.